This note documents a single T cell receptor (beta chain) sequence. This sample stems from a study of shared clonotypes between healthy human individuals. About the research overall: The study used three CD4 naive, three CD4 memory, two CD8 naive and one CD8 memory plate per donor.

TCRdb's table, derived via immunoSEQ multiplex PCR, lists solely in-frame clones and lacks some. The sample has 1.4 million or so clones, around 98.5% seen once. CDR3 length equals 15 residues. The V end lost 0 bases, the J end lost 3 bases, and 9 bases lay between the germline ends. Germline lookup yields CDR1 SGDLS and CDR2 YYNGEE. The gene calls are TRBV9 and TRBJ2-2, with no clear D. The origin of this receptor is a man aged 25-45 years in good health. Sequencing used naive CD4+ T cells sorted from blood. The subset is: CD45RA+ positively selected. The CDR3 is CASSVESGYTGELFF. The CDR3 DNA is TGTGCCAGCAGCGTAGAATCCGGGTACACCGGGGAGCTGTTTTTT.